This T cell receptor (beta chain) was documented in a study of blood T cell repertoires in COVID-19 (dated by TCRdb to 2018 to 2020). Context from the whole study: The collaborator samples originated in the United States, Italy and Spain and spanned the acute and convalescent phases of COVID-19. Samples were obtained from the ongoing ImmuneRACE study (first 160 participants) and from 950 to 1,500 subjects provided by 6 global collaborators. Subjects who had been exposed to COVID-19, were actively infected with it, or had recovered from it provided the deeply sampled blood TCRbeta repertoires that made up the dataset. Where available, HLA class I and class II types were obtained from metadata supplied by the sample provider rather than from assay-based typing. The prospective study material was composed of cDNA or gDNA derived from T cells, B-cell-depleted T cells, or PBMCs. The repertoires were made available in a free public database intended to serve as a resource for research on the immune response to SARS-CoV-2. A de-identified subject ID, COVID-19 status, age in years and sex were almost always included in the sample metadata. Broad study findings and their caveats: Clinical and demographic metadata were provided uncurated, with the amount varying by source and participant.

As regards this clone: Its antigen is currently not known. The sample holds no much larger clone one base away, and base qualities are not on file.

V sheds 0 bases and J sheds 6 bases, leaving 12 bases between their ends. CDR1 and CDR2, looked up from the germline V gene, are MRHNA and SNTAGT. The CDR3 holds 15 amino acids from the cysteine to the phenylalanine. This entry keeps only the CDR3 DNA: 45 bases, framed from base 1. Whole blood was collected in K2EDTA tubes by collaborating institutions according to the institutions' own protocols. Collaborator samples were shipped for TCRbeta analysis as frozen whole blood, isolated PBMCs, or DNA extracted from either sample type. The immunoSEQ Assay, a bias-controlled multiplex PCR, was used to amplify TCRbeta CDR3 regions from genomic DNA. From the authors' description of their analysis: The number of nucleated cells in each sample was estimated by amplification of reference gene primers within the assay. To quantify the absolute abundance of each unique TCRbeta CDR3 rearrangement, sequence reads were collapsed and filtered. For each sample, productive Simpson clonality was calculated by taking the square root of Simpson's diversity index across productive rearrangements. The source is immuneACCESS, and TCRdb retained only in-frame sequences with V and J called. Part of the clones is not carried over; for the studies checked, unresolved V genes explain less than half of this, and the remainder is unexplained. For V, J and clone size, that table is used; D and trimming come from the DNA. The sample table shows approximately 210,000 clones, and roughly four fifths are seen once. The top ten clonotypes cover around 12% of the sample.

The chain couples TRBV6-4 to TRBJ2-1; the D region possibly corresponds to TRBD2 (7 bases align). Sequences were obtained from peripheral blood. The clonotype comes from a woman between 40 and 55 years old with acute or convalescent COVID-19. CDR3 loop: CASSDSGGRINEQFF. The DNA sequence reads TGTGCCAGCAGTGACTCGGGGGGGCGCATCAATGAGCAGTTCTTC.